Sequencing of this TCR beta chain was carried out in a study of breast tumors, draining lymph nodes, adjacent tissues. Findings of the study overall: Tumors had less TCR diversity than lymph nodes, more than nontumor tissue. Data fit most tumor T cells coming from lymph node, expanding in tumor. Luminal-like breast cancer showed significantly higher tumor–nontumor repertoire similarity than basal-like.

The CDR3 runs to 11 residues. CDR1 is DFQATT, CDR2 SNEGSKA, per germline (reference sequence). Samples came from axillary lymph nodes draining the breast cancer. A remark on this clonotype: Its antigen is unknown. One end of the junction is discordant with germline, which a read error may explain.

TCRdb called the multiplex PCR reads again in MiXCR, with one record for every CDR3 protein. The sample holds about 140,000 distinct CDR3 sequences, roughly 33% seen once. The source is a female donor with breast cancer. Some clones in this sample may be carry-over from other donors' samples. What was sequenced was axillary lymph node tissue. The chain is built from TRBV20-1 and TRBJ2-7; D gene unclear. CDR3 amino acids: CSARETYEQSF. DNA of the CDR3: TGCAGTGCTAGGGAAACCTACGAGCAGTCCTTC.